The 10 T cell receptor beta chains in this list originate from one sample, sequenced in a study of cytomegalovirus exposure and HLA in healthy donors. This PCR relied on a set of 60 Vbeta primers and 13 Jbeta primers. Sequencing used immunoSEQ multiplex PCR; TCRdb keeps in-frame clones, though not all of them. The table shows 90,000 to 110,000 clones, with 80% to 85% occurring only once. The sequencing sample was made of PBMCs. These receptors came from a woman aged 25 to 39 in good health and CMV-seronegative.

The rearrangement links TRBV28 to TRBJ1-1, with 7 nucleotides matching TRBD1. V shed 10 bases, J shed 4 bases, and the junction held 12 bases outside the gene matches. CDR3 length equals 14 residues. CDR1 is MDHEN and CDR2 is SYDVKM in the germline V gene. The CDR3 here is CATIDRADGTEAFF. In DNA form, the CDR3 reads TGTGCCACCATAGACAGGGCTGATGGCACTGAAGCTTTCTTT.

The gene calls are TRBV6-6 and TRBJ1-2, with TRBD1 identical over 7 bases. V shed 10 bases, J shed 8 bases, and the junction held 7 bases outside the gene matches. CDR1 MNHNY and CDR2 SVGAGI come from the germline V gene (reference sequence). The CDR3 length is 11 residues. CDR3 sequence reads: CATRQGLGYTF. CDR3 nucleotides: TGTGCCACGAGACAGGGTTTAGGCTACACCTTC.

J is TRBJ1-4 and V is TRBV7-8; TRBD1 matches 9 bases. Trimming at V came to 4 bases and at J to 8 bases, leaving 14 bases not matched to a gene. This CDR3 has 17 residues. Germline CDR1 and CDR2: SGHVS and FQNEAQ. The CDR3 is CASSSRWITGGKEKLFF. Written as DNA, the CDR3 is TGTGCCAGCAGCTCGAGATGGATTACAGGGGGCAAAGAAAAACTGTTTTTT.

This CDR3 reads CASSTQPLRAYEQYF. In nucleotides, the CDR3 is TGTGCCAGCAGCACCCAACCCCTACGGGCCTACGAGCAGTACTTC. This chain links TRBV5-6 with TRBJ2-7; D unresolved. V lost 4 bases to trimming and J lost 2 bases, with 16 bases between them. Germline V gene data show CDR1 as SGHDT and CDR2 as YYEEEE. The CDR3 contains 15 residues. The full variable domain, rest sourced from reference TRBV5-6 and TRBJ2-7, is DAGVTQSPTHLIKTRGQQVTLRCSPKSGHDTVSWYQQALGQGPQFIFQYYEEEERQRGNFPDRFSGHQFPNYSSELNVNALLLGDSALYLCASSTQPLRAYEQYFGPGTRLTVT.

The CDR3 sequence: CASSSGLAGVETQYF. CDR3 DNA sequence: TGTGCCAGCAGTTCCGGACTAGCGGGAGTGGAGACCCAGTACTTC. The J gene is TRBJ2-5, the V gene TRBV13; 13 positions agree with TRBD2. J was trimmed by 5 bases and V by 6 bases; bases with no gene match: 6. CDR1 is PRHDT, CDR2 FYEKMQ, per germline (reference sequence). The CDR3 spans 15 residues.

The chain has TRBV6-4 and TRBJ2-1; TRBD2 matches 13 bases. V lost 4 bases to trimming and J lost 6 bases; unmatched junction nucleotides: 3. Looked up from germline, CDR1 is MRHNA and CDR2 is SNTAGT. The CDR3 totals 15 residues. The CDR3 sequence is CASSGGLAGVNEQFF. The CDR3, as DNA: TGTGCCAGCAGTGGCGGACTAGCGGGGGTCAATGAGCAGTTCTTC.

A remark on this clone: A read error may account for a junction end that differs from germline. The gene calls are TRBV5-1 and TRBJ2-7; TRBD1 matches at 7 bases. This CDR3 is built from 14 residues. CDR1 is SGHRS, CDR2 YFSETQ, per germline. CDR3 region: CASSLQGVSSEQYF. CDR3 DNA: TGCGCCAGCAGCTTGCAGGGGGTCTCCTCCGAGCAGTACTTC.

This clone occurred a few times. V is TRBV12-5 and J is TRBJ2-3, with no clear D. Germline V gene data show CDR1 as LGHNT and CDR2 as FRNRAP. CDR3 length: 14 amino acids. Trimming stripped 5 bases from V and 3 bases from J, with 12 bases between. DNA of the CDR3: TGTGCTAGTGGTCAAACCGACGGGACAGATACGCAGTATTTT. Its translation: CASGQTDGTDTQYF.

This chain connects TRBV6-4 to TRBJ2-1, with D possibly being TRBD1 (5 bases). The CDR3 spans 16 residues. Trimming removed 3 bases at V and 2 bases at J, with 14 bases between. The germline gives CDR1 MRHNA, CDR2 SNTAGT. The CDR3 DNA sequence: TGTGCCAGCAGTGAGGCAAGGACACTTGCCTACAATGAGCAGTTCTTC. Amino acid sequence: CASSEARTLAYNEQFF.

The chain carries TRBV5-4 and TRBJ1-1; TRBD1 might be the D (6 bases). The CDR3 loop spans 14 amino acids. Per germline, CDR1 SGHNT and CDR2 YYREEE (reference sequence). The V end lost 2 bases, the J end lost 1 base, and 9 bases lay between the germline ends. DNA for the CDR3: TGTGCCAGCAGCTTCGGACAGAGGAACACTGAAGCTTTCTTT. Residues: CASSFGQRNTEAFF.